These 10 T cell receptor beta chains were all obtained from the same sample, sequenced in a study of pediatric ulcerative colitis (dated by TCRdb to between 2018 and 2020). Receptors were amplified or captured by the immunoSEQ multiplex PCR assay. The clones in this table, taken by TCRdb from immuneACCESS, are in-frame only. Not every clone is retained; where verified, under half of the shortfall comes from an unresolved V gene, and the cause of the rest is unknown. The sample table records 50,000 to 65,000 clones; 70% to 90% of these occur just once. The top ten constitute 3% to 4.5% of the sample. The sequenced material came from blood. These receptors were collected from a boy aged 5 to 17 with severe ulcerative colitis.

The V call is TRBV30, the J call TRBJ1-5; TRBD1 is a possible D gene (5 bases). V shed 5 bases and J shed 6 bases, with 11 bases lying between them. The CDR3 spans 12 residues. Germline V gene data show CDR1 as GTSNPN and CDR2 as SVGIG (reference sequence). CDR3 bases: TGTGCCTGGGGACATATGGGTCAGCCCCAGCATTTT. Translating gives CAWGHMGQPQHF.

This chain connects TRBV29-1 to TRBJ2-3, with 9 nucleotides matching TRBD2. The J segment lost 6 bases and the V segment lost 1 base, leaving 17 bases of the junction unmatched. Germline V gives CDR1 SQVTM, CDR2 ANQGSEA. CDR3 length: 18 residues. CDR3 in amino acids: CSVEGPLEASGTWDTQYF. The CDR3 nucleotides are TGCAGCGTTGAAGGCCCGCTCGAGGCTAGCGGGACCTGGGATACGCAGTATTTT.

The chain carries TRBV6-5 and TRBJ1-5, with TRBD1 matching over 7 bases. The V segment lost 8 bases and the J segment 0 bases; nucleotides outside the gene matches: 4. Germline CDR1 is MNHEY and CDR2 is SVGAGI. The CDR3 covers 14 residues. CDR3 amino acids: CASQQGGSNQPQHF. For the CDR3, the DNA is TGTGCCAGCCAGCAGGGGGGTAGCAATCAGCCCCAGCATTTT.

This sequence joins TRBV2 and TRBJ2-5, with a possible D match to TRBD2 (6 bases). V gave up 7 bases and J gave up 2 bases, with 11 bases separating them. This CDR3 is 13 amino acids long. The germline V gene has CDR1 SNHLY and CDR2 FYNNEI. The CDR3 spells CASNGAGQETQYF. The CDR3 DNA sequence: TGTGCCAGCAACGGTGCGGGACAAGAGACCCAGTACTTC.

This clone has a handful of counts. The chain recombines TRBV2 with TRBJ1-3, with a tentative D call TRBD1 (5 bases). CDR1 and CDR2 from the germline V gene are SNHLY and FYNNEI. V lost 6 bases and J 3 bases, leaving 9 bases between the germline ends. The CDR3 contains 13 residues. CDR3 bases: TGTGCCAGCAGACGGCAGGGTGGAAACACCATATATTTT. Translated: CASRRQGGNTIYF.

V gene TRBV19 combines with J gene TRBJ2-7; the D gene is possibly TRBD1 (6 bases). CDR1 and CDR2 from the germline V gene are LNHDA and SQIVND (reference sequence). The CDR3 consists of 13 residues. V dropped 4 bases and J dropped 1 base, with 8 bases sitting between them. The CDR3 bases are TGTGCCAGTAGTAAAGGACAGTCCTACGAGCAGTACTTC. This sequence encodes CASSKGQSYEQYF.

The chain has TRBV6-5 and TRBJ1-1; no clear D. Germline V gives CDR1 MNHEY, CDR2 SVGAGI. Trimming shortened V by 6 bases and J by 9 bases, and 11 bases separated the two germline ends. The CDR3 spans 11 residues. The CDR3 spells CASSRRDQAFF. The CDR3 DNA is TGTGCCAGCAGCCGCCGGGATCAAGCTTTCTTT.

The rearrangement joins TRBV19 to TRBJ2-6, with TRBD1 identical over 7 bases. V trimming: 6 bases; J trimming: 2 bases; junction bases outside the gene matches: 4. Germline V gene lookup returns CDR1 LNHDA and CDR2 SQIVND (reference sequence). CDR3 length: 15 residues. The CDR3 bases are TGTGCCAGTAGCTCAGGGGGTACTGGGGCCAACGTCCTGACTTTC. This codes for CASSSGGTGANVLTF.

The genes are TRBV6-6 and TRBJ2-1; 9 nucleotides align to TRBD2. From germline, CDR1 is MNHNY and CDR2 SVGAGI (reference sequence). The length of the CDR3 is 15 residues. The J segment lost 0 bases and the V segment lost 5 bases, leaving 2 bases of the junction unmatched. DNA of the CDR3: TGTGCCAGCAGTGGAGCGGGAGGCTCCTACAATGAGCAGTTCTTC. This translates into CASSGAGGSYNEQFF.

V is TRBV7-9 and J is TRBJ2-1; D possibly corresponds to TRBD2 (6 bases). V lost 2 bases to trimming and J lost 8 bases, with 19 bases between them. The germline gives CDR1 SEHNR, CDR2 FQNEAQ (reference sequence). The CDR3 loop spans 16 amino acids. In DNA, the CDR3 is TGTGCCAGCAGCTTATTCAAGGGGACTGACGTGGATGAGCAGTTCTTC. Protein: CASSLFKGTDVDEQFF.